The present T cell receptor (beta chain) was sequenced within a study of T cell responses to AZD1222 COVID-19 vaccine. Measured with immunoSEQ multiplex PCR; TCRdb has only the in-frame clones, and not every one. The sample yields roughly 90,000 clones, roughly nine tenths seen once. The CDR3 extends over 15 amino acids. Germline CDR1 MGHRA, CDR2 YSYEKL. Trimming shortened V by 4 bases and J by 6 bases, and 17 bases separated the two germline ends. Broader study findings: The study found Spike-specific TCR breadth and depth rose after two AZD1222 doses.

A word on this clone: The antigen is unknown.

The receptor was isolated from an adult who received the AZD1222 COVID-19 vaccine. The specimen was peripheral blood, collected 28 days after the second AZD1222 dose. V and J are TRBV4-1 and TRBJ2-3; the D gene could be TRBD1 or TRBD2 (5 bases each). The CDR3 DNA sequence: TGCGCCAGCAGCCCTCGAGTGGGGGTTGTGGATACGCAGTATTTT. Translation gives CASSPRVGVVDTQYF.